This TCR beta chain is from a study of T cells after yellow fever vaccination. Study results and limitations: Bulk-population clonotypes that are abundant could appear as contaminants in FACS-sorted repertoires. Reappearance after the booster was seen for most primary-vaccination clones, at 95% to 97% CD4 and less than 90% CD8.

Germline CDR1 and CDR2: DFQATT and SNEGSKA (reference sequence). Trimming stripped 0 bases from V and 4 bases from J, with 12 bases between. The CDR3 extends over 14 amino acids. Generation of TCR cDNA used 5'RACE template switching (which added a universal primer site and UMIs). TCRdb processed the 5' RACE reads anew with MiXCR; each CDR3 protein has one entry. Of around 400,000 distinct CDR3 sequences in the sample, around a tenth were seen once. Only a few counts were recorded for this clonotype. As yet, its antigen is unknown. The starting material was PBMCs, obtained on the day of the first yellow fever vaccination. J is TRBJ1-1 and V is TRBV20-1, with D uncertain. The receptor was isolated from a man younger than 35 who received the YFV17D yellow fever vaccine. Here the CDR3 reads CSARDLAGGTEAFF. CDR3 DNA sequence: TGCAGTGCTAGAGATCTAGCTGGAGGCACTGAAGCTTTCTTT.